These 28 T cell receptor beta chains originate from one sample sequenced in a study of blood T cells in healthy people across ages. A sample-barcoded 5' primer and a J-beta primer mix were used in a second PCR of roughly 7 to 11 cycles. MiXCR, run by TCRdb on the 5' RACE reads, gives a single entry per CDR3 protein. This sample carries 800,000 to 950,000 distinct CDR3 sequences, 25% to 35% of them seen once, and the ten largest clones take roughly a tenth. This same sample was also part of a study on T cells of mothers and their children.

The specimen was blood. The source is a woman between 35 and 50 years old in good health.

V is TRBV20-1 and J is TRBJ2-1; tentatively, D is TRBD1 or TRBD2 (5 bases each). Per germline, CDR1 DFQATT and CDR2 SNEGSKA (reference sequence). Trimming removed 6 bases from V and 12 bases from J, with 9 bases in between. The CDR3 has 9 residues. The CDR3 reads CSAKRGQFF. CDR3 DNA: TGCAGTGCGAAGAGGGGGCAGTTCTTC.

The sample holds a few counts of this clonotype. The V and J genes are TRBV7-9 and TRBJ2-1; D uncertain. CDR1 SEHNR and CDR2 FQNEAQ come from the germline V gene (reference sequence). Trimming stripped 8 bases from V and 7 bases from J, with 15 bases between. This CDR3 is 13 amino acids long. Here the CDR3 DNA reads TGTGCCAGCGGTCAACCCGCGTTGAATGAGCAGTTCTTC. Translation gives CASGQPALNEQFF. The full variable domain, with the rest looked up from reference TRBV7-9 and TRBJ2-1, is DTGVSQNPRHKITKRGQNVTFRCDPISEHNRLYWYRQTLGQGPEFLTYFQNEAQLEKSRLLSDRFSAERPKGSFSTLEIQRTEQGDSAMYLCASGQPALNEQFFGPGTRLTVL.

As for this clonotype: The junction shows a germline mismatch at one end, possibly a read error. The chain recombines TRBV6-1 with TRBJ2-4, with D perhaps matching TRBD2 (5 bases). The V gene's germline CDR1 is MNHNS and CDR2 SASEGT. This CDR3 spans 19 amino acids. The CDR3 DNA follows: TGTGCCAGCCCCCACGGGGTTGTAACCGATACTTTAGCCAAAATCATTCAGTACTTC. Translation gives CASPHGVVTDTLAKIIQYF.

The CDR3: CATSSRGKGNQPQHF. CDR3 sequence (DNA): TGTGCCACCAGCAGCAGGGGTAAAGGCAATCAGCCCCAGCATTTT. V is TRBV15 and J is TRBJ1-5; D may be TRBD1 (6 bases). The germline V gene has CDR1 LNHNV and CDR2 YYDKDF (reference sequence). The CDR3 has 15 amino acids. Trimming removed 3 bases from V and 2 bases from J, with 11 bases in between.

The CDR3 here is CASSQEGQGDTQYF. The CDR3 DNA sequence: TGTGCCAGCAGCCAAGAAGGACAGGGGGATACGCAGTATTTT. The chain uses TRBV3-1 and TRBJ2-3; 9 bases are a match to TRBD1. Trimming at V came to 0 bases and at J to 6 bases, leaving 1 base not matched to a gene. Per the germline V gene, CDR1 is LGHDT and CDR2 is YNNKEL (reference sequence). This CDR3 region has 14 residues.

The table lists this clonotype with many counts. The chain uses TRBV10-3 and TRBJ2-7, with a tentative D call TRBD2 (5 bases). The germline V gene encodes CDR1 ENHRY and CDR2 SYGVKD. The CDR3 sequence is 14 residues long. The V and J ends lost 3 bases and 0 bases respectively, with 9 bases between them. The CDR3 nucleotides are TGTGCCATCAGTGACAGGAGGAGCTCCTACGAGCAGTACTTC. It specifies CAISDRRSSYEQYF.

With regard to this clonotype: At one of its ends the junction is not consistent with the germline gene, which may arise from a read error. The chain combines TRBV20-1 with TRBJ2-7, with D perhaps matching TRBD1 (6 bases). Germline V gene lookup returns CDR1 DFQATT and CDR2 SNEGSKA (reference sequence). The CDR3 extends over 15 amino acids. CDR3 protein: CSARDEVGQSYVQYF. In DNA, the CDR3 is TGCAGTGCTAGAGATGAGGTTGGACAGAGCTACGTGCAGTACTTC.

The rearrangement uses TRBV2 and TRBJ1-2, with D uncertain. With 1 base removed from V and 4 bases from J, the gap between germline ends came to 10 bases. Per the germline V gene, CDR1 is SNHLY and CDR2 is FYNNEI. This CDR3 region has 14 residues. CDR3 amino acids: CASSEGVGSYGYTF. CDR3 in DNA: TGTGCCAGCAGTGAAGGTGTGGGGAGCTATGGCTACACCTTC.

This clonotype was observed a handful of times. The chain has TRBV5-1 and TRBJ1-1, with TRBD1 matching 7 bases. Germline-derived CDR1 and CDR2 are SGHRS and YFSETQ. CDR3 length: 14 amino acids. J lost 4 bases, V lost 4 bases, and 7 bases had no gene match. The CDR3: CASSAQGMSTEAFF. CDR3 DNA sequence: TGCGCCAGCAGCGCACAGGGGATGAGCACTGAAGCTTTCTTT.

The rearrangement joins TRBV28 to TRBJ2-3; 9 bases map to TRBD1. The CDR3 length is 17 residues. In germline, CDR1 is MDHEN, CDR2 SYDVKM. The junction had 12 bases not matched to a gene; V was cut back by 5 bases and J by 3 bases. In DNA, the CDR3 is TGTGCCAGCAGTGAACCGGGACAGGGATTGGGGACAGATACGCAGTATTTT. Translating it yields CASSEPGQGLGTDTQYF.

Regarding this clonotype: Possible read error: a much larger clone is one base away. This chain connects TRBV7-2 to TRBJ2-3, with 10 bases fitting TRBD2. Looked up from germline, CDR1 is SGHTA and CDR2 is FQGNSA. This CDR3 has 14 amino acids. The CDR3 sequence: CAGSTGLARDTQYF. The DNA for the CDR3 is TGTGCCGGCAGCACGGGACTAGCGAGAGATACGCAGTATTTT.

In regard to this clonotype: A clone one base away is much larger, so this may be a read error. The rearrangement links TRBV5-1 to TRBJ2-1; the match to TRBD2 covers 7 bases. The end of the DNA is better explained by TRBJ2-7, so the J call may be wrong. Germline V lookup: CDR1 SGHRS, CDR2 YFSETQ. The CDR3 totals 17 residues. In DNA form, the CDR3 reads TGCGCCAGCAGCTTGGTCCCGAGGGAGGGTCCCTACAATGAGCAGTACTTC. Encoded protein: CASSLVPREGPYNEQYF.

At least ten counts were recorded for this clonotype. DNA for the CDR3: TGCAGTGCTAAAACAGGGATAGATCAGCCCCAGCATTTT. This sequence encodes CSAKTGIDQPQHF. The rearrangement links TRBV20-1 to TRBJ1-5; perhaps TRBD1 as D (6 bases). The CDR3 is 13 residues long. The V end lost 4 bases, the J end lost 5 bases, and 12 bases lay between the germline ends. Germline V lookup: CDR1 DFQATT, CDR2 SNEGSKA (reference sequence).

Regarding this clonotype: One end of the junction fails to match germline, which may point to a read error. The chain employs TRBV28 and TRBJ1-2; no reliable D call. The CDR3 length is 15 residues. From germline, CDR1 is MDHEN and CDR2 SYDVKM. CDR3 bases: TGTGTCAGCAGTACGGTGGATTTCACTTCTCATGGCTACACCTTC. Its protein product is CVSSTVDFTSHGYTF.

The gene calls are TRBV13 and TRBJ1-5, with 9 bases fitting TRBD1. The length of the CDR3 is 16 residues. The germline V gene encodes CDR1 PRHDT and CDR2 FYEKMQ (reference sequence). V was clipped by 4 bases and J by 4 bases; unmatched bases: 8. The CDR3: CASSSRGQGLNQPQHF. The CDR3 region has the DNA TGTGCCAGCAGCTCCAGAGGACAGGGGCTAAATCAGCCCCAGCATTTT.

This clonotype has a handful of counts. This chain links TRBV7-9 with TRBJ2-7, with 9 bases identical to TRBD1. Germline lookup yields CDR1 SEHNR and CDR2 FQNEAQ (reference sequence). The CDR3 has 16 residues. V lost 1 base to trimming and J lost 6 bases; unmatched junction nucleotides: 10. This chain's CDR3 is CASSLVSGQGSAEQYF. The CDR3 DNA reads as TGTGCCAGCAGCTTAGTCTCGGGACAGGGATCGGCCGAGCAGTACTTC.

This clonotype has ten or more counts. The chain combines TRBV27 with TRBJ2-7; the D gene is possibly TRBD1 (6 bases). Deletions cut 3 bases from V and 0 bases from J, with 9 bases between. CDR1 and CDR2 from the germline V gene are MNHEY and SMNVEV (reference sequence). This CDR3 is built from 14 residues. The CDR3 reads CASSFGQRSYEQYF. Written as DNA, the CDR3 is TGTGCCAGCAGTTTCGGACAGCGCTCCTACGAGCAGTACTTC.

This chain uses TRBV12-3 or TRBV12-4 with TRBJ2-2; perhaps D is TRBD1 or TRBD2 (5 bases each). The CDR3 sequence is 15 residues long. Trimming removed 1 base from V and 4 bases from J, with 10 bases in between. DNA for the CDR3: TGTGCCAGCAGTTTAGGGAGGACAACCACCGGGGAGCTGTTTTTT. Encoded protein: CASSLGRTTTGELFF.

The CDR3 region is CATSRDLSDEAFF. The CDR3, as DNA: TGTGCCACCAGCAGAGATCTTTCAGATGAAGCTTTCTTT. V usage is TRBV15 and J usage is TRBJ1-1, with unresolved D. The ends were cut back, 0 bases at V and 7 bases at J, with 9 bases in the middle. CDR1 is LNHNV and CDR2 is YYDKDF in the germline V gene (reference sequence). CDR3 length: 13 amino acids.

The chain links TRBV20-1 to TRBJ2-5, with D unresolved. TRBJ2-7 explains the end of the DNA better; the J call may be wrong. From germline, CDR1 is DFQATT and CDR2 SNEGSKA (reference sequence). This CDR3 is built from 11 residues. The CDR3 spells CSASLVFEQYF. DNA for the CDR3: TGCAGTGCTTCCTTGGTTTTCGAGCAGTACTTC.

For this clonotype: Since a much larger clone is just one base distant, this may be a read error. The gene calls are TRBV28 and TRBJ1-2; 7 nucleotides agree with TRBD1. This CDR3 is built from 13 residues. Germline lookup yields CDR1 MDHEN and CDR2 SYDVKM. The J segment lost 5 bases and the V segment lost 6 bases, leaving 6 bases of the junction unmatched. This chain's CDR3 is CASRLMGQYGYTF. CDR3 in DNA: TGTGCCAGCAGGTTAATGGGACAGTATGGCTACACCTTC.

The sample holds many counts of this clonotype. The rearrangement joins TRBV7-2 to TRBJ2-5; 8 bases match TRBD2. This CDR3 contains 17 residues. Germline assignment: CDR1 SGHTA and CDR2 FQGNSA. V trimming: 2 bases; J trimming: 3 bases; junction bases outside the gene matches: 11. CDR3 loop: CASSLSPGTSVEETQYF. Written as DNA, the CDR3 is TGTGCCAGCAGCTTAAGTCCGGGGACTAGTGTAGAAGAGACCCAGTACTTC.

This clonotype was counted many times. The genes are TRBV5-1 and TRBJ2-6; TRBD1 might be the D (6 bases). The CDR3 is made up of 15 amino acids. V shed 5 bases and J shed 1 base, with 10 bases lying between them. Germline assignment: CDR1 SGHRS and CDR2 YFSETQ. The CDR3 here is CASRLGGSGANVLTF. DNA of the CDR3: TGCGCCAGCAGGCTAGGGGGATCTGGGGCCAACGTCCTGACTTTC. The full variable domain, completed using reference TRBV5-1 and TRBJ2-6, is KAGVTQTPRYLIKTRGQQVTLSCSPISGHRSVSWYQQTPGQGLQFLFEYFSETQRNKGNFPGRFSGRQFSNSRSEMNVSTLELGDSALYLCASRLGGSGANVLTFGAGSRLTVL.

This chain uses TRBV18 with TRBJ1-5, with a tentative D call TRBD1 (5 bases). CDR3 length: 12 amino acids. V was shortened by 5 bases and J by 6 bases, with 8 bases between the two germline ends. CDR1 is KGHSH, CDR2 LQKENI, per germline. The CDR3 loop is CASSEGTQPQHF. The CDR3 nucleotides are TGTGCCAGCTCAGAGGGGACTCAGCCCCAGCATTTT.

The chain employs TRBV10-3 and TRBJ2-1, with D possibly being TRBD1 (6 bases). Germline lookup yields CDR1 ENHRY and CDR2 SYGVKD. CDR3 length equals 15 residues. Trimming shortened V by 4 bases and J by 0 bases, and 10 bases separated the two germline ends. The DNA for the CDR3 is TGTGCCATCAGTGGGGTGGACAGCTCCTACAATGAGCAGTTCTTC. Its protein product is CAISGVDSSYNEQFF.

There are many counts of this clonotype. The chain joins TRBV7-9 to TRBJ2-7, with D possibly being TRBD1 (5 bases). The CDR3 loop spans 15 amino acids. Germline assignment: CDR1 SEHNR and CDR2 FQNEAQ (reference sequence). The V end lost 5 bases, the J end lost 1 base, and 15 bases lay between the germline ends. CDR3 DNA: TGTGCCAGCAGCGCGCTGACAGTTTTATCCTACGAGCAGTACTTC. Its translation is CASSALTVLSYEQYF.

This clonotype was found many times. This chain uses TRBV24-1 with TRBJ1-1; D is uncertain. Trimming left V 4 bases short and J 6 bases short, with 14 bases between. The CDR3 runs to 14 residues. The germline CDR1 and CDR2 sequences are KGHDR and SFDVKD. CDR3 in amino acids: CATSEASGVAEAFF. The CDR3 nucleotides are TGTGCCACCAGTGAGGCATCGGGAGTTGCTGAAGCTTTCTTT.

The rearrangement joins TRBV20-1 to TRBJ1-1; weak D call: TRBD1 (5 bases). V lost 6 bases to trimming and J lost 1 base, with 18 bases between them. CDR1 is DFQATT, CDR2 SNEGSKA, per germline (reference sequence). The CDR3 runs 15 residues. The CDR3 bases are TGCAGTGCCGACCGGGACCCATGGAGGAACACTGAAGCTTTCTTT. Amino acid sequence: CSADRDPWRNTEAFF.